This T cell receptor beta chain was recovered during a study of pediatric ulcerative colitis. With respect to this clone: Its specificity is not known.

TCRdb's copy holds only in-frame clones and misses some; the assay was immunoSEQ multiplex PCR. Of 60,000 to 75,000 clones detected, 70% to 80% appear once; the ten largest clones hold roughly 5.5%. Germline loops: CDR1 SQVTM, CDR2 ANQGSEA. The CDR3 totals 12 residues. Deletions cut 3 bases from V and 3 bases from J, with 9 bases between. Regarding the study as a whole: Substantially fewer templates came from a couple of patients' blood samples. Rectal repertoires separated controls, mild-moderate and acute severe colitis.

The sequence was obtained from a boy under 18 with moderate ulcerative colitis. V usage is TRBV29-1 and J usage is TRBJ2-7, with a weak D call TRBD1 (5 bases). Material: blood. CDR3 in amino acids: CSVEDTSYEQYF. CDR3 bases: TGCAGCGTTGAGGACACCAGCTACGAGCAGTACTTC.